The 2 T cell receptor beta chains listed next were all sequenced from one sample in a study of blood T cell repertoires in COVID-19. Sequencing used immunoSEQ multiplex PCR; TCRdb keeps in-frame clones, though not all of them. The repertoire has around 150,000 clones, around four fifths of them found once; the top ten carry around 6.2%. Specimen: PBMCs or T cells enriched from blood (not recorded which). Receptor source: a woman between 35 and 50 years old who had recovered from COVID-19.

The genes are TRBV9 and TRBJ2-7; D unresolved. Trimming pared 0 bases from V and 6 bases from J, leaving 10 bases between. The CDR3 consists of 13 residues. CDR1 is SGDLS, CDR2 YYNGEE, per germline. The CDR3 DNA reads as TGTGCCAGCAGCGTAGAAGTGGCGGCCGAGCAGTACTTC. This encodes CASSVEVAAEQYF.

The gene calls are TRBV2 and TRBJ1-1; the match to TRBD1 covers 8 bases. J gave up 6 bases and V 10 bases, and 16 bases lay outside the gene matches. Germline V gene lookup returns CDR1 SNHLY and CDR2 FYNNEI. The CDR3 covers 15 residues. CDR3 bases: TGTGCCACTTCGACAGGGGAAAGATTTTTGGCTGAAGCTTTCTTT. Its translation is CATSTGERFLAEAFF.